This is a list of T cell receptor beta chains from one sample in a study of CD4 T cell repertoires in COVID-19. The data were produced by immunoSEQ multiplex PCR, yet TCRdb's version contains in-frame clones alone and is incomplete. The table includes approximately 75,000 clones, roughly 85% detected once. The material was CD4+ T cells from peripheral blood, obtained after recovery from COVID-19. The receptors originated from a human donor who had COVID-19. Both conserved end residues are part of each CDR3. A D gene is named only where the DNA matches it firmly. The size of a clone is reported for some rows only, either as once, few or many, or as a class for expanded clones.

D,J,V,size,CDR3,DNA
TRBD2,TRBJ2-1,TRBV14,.,CASSQSRLAGKVYNEQFF,TGTGCCAGCAGCCAATCGCGCCTAGCGGGGAAGGTCTACAATGAGCAGTTCTTC
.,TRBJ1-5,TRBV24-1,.,CATSASSIGNQPQHF,TGTGCCACCAGTGCGTCCAGTATCGGCAATCAGCCCCAGCATTTT
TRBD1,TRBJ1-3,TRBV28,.,CASSSTGVISGNTIYF,TGTGCCAGCAGTTCGACAGGGGTCATCTCTGGAAACACCATATATTTT
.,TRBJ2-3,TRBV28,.,CASSSNTRGSADTQYF,TGTGCCAGCAGTTCCAACACTCGGGGGTCTGCTGATACGCAGTATTTT
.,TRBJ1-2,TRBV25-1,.,CASSDRNYGYTF,TGTGCCAGCAGTGACCGGAACTATGGCTACACCTTC
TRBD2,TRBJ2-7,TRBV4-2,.,CASSQGTSGVYEQYF,TGTGCCAGCAGCCAAGGTACTAGCGGGGTCTACGAGCAGTACTTC
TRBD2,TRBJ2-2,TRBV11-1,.,CASSLLAGAGELFF,TGTGCCAGCAGCTTACTAGCGGGGGCCGGGGAGCTGTTTTTT
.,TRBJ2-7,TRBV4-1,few,CASSQGRGAISSYEQYF,TGCGCCAGCAGCCAAGGAAGGGGCGCCATAAGCTCCTACGAGCAGTACTTC
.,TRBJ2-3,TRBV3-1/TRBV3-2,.,CASSRGSGFTDTQYF,TGTGCCAGCAGCCGGGGCAGCGGGTTCACAGATACGCAGTATTTT
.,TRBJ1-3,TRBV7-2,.,CASSLGGGSGNTIYF,TGTGCCAGCAGCTTAGGTGGGGGGTCTGGAAACACCATATATTTT
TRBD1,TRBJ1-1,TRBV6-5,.,CASSQEGANLAFF,TGTGCCAGCAGTCAGGAGGGGGCGAATCTAGCTTTCTTT
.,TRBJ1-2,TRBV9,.,CASSPMRGPYGYTF,TGTGCCAGCAGCCCGATGAGGGGTCCTTATGGCTACACCTTC
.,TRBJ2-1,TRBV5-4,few,CASRTARGNYNEQFF,TGTGCCAGCAGAACCGCCAGGGGTAACTACAATGAGCAGTTCTTC
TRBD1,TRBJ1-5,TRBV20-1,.,CSASNRGLSSQPQHF,TGCAGTGCTAGTAACAGGGGGCTAAGTAGTCAGCCCCAGCATTTT
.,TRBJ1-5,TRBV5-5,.,CASSLAGGSNQPQHF,TGTGCCAGCAGCTTGGCGGGTGGGAGCAATCAGCCCCAGCATTTT
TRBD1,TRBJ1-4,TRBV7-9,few,CAGHQGGTNEKLFF,TGTGCCGGTCACCAGGGGGGCACTAATGAAAAACTGTTTTTT
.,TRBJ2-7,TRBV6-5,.,CASSYSWHFSYEQYF,TGTGCCAGCAGTTACTCGTGGCATTTCTCCTACGAGCAGTACTTC
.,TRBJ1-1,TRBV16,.,CASSAGPPANTEAFF,TGTGCCAGCAGCGCGGGGCCACCCGCTAACACTGAAGCTTTCTTT
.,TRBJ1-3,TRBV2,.,CASGEQALSGNTIYF,TGTGCCAGCGGTGAACAGGCCCTCTCTGGAAACACCATATATTTT
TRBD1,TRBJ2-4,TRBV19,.,CASSMKGTARNIQYF,TGTGCCAGTAGTATGAAGGGGACAGCCAGAAACATTCAGTACTTC
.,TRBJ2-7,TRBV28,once,CASTLTYPYEQYF,TGTGCCAGCACTTTGACATACCCCTACGAGCAGTACTTC
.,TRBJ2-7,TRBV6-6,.,CASSYLSGTYEQYF,TGTGCCAGCAGTTACTTATCGGGTACCTACGAGCAGTACTTC
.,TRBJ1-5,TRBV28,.,CASSLFREGNQPQHF,TGTGCCAGCAGTCTTTTTAGGGAGGGCAATCAGCCCCAGCATTTT